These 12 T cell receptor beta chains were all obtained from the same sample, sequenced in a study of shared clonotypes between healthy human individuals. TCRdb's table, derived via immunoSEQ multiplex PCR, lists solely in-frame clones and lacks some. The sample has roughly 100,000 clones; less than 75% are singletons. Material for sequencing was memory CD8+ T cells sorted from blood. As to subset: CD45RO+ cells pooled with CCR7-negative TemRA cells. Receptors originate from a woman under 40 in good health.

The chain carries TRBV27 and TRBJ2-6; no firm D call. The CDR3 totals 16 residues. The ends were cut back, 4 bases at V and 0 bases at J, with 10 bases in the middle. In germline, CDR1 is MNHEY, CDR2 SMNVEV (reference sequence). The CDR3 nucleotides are TGTGCCAGCAGTTCGGACGGTGGCTCTGGGGCCAACGTCCTGACTTTC. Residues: CASSSDGGSGANVLTF. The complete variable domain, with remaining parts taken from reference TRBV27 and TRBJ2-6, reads EAQVTQNPRYLITVTGKKLTVTCSQNMNHEYMSWYRQDPGLGLRQIYYSMNVEVTDKGDVPEGYKVSRKEKRNFPLILESPSPNQTSLYFCASSSDGGSGANVLTFGAGSRLTVL.

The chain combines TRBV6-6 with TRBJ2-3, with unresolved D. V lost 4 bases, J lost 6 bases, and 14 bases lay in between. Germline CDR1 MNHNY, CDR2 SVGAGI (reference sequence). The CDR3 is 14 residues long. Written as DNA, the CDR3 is TGTGCCAGCAGTTCCGTAGTAGGTGGCGATACGCAGTATTTT. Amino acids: CASSSVVGGDTQYF.

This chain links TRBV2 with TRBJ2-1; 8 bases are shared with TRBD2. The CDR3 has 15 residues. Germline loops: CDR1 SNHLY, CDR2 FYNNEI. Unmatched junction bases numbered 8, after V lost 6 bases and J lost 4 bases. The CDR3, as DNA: TGTGCCAGCAGATCGGGACTAGGGATGTACAATGAGCAGTTCTTC. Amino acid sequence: CASRSGLGMYNEQFF. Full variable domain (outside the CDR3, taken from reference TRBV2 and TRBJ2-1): EPEVTQTPSHQVTQMGQEVILRCVPISNHLYFYWYRQILGQKVEFLVSFYNNEISEKSEIFDDQFSVERPDGSNFTLKIRSTKLEDSAMYFCASRSGLGMYNEQFFGPGTRLTVL.

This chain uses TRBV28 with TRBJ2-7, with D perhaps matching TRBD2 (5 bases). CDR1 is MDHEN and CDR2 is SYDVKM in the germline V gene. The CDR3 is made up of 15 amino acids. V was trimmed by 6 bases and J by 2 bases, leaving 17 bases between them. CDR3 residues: CASSPLGAAPYEQYF. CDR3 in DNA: TGTGCCAGCAGCCCATTGGGAGCCGCCCCCTACGAGCAGTACTTC.

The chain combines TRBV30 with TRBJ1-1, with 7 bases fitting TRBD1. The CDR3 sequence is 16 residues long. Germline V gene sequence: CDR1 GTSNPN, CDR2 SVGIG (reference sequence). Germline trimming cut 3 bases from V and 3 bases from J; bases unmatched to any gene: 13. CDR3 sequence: CAWRATGARRYTEAFF. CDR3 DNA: TGTGCCTGGAGGGCAACAGGGGCAAGGCGGTACACTGAAGCTTTCTTT.

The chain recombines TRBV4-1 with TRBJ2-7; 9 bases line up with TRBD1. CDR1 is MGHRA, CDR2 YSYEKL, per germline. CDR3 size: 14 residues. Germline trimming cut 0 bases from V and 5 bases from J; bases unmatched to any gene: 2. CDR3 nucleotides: TGCGCCAGCAGCCAAGAAGGGACAGGGAACGAGCAGTACTTC. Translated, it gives CASSQEGTGNEQYF.

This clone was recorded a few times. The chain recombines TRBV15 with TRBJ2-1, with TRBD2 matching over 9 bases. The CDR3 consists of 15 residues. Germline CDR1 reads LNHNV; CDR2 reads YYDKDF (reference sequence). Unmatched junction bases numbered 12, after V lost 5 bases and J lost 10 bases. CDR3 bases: TGTGCCACCAGCTCAGCGGGAGGCCCCGGAGAAGAGCAGTTCTTC. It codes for CATSSAGGPGEEQFF. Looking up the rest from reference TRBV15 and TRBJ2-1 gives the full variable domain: DAMVIQNPRYQVTQFGKPVTLSCSQTLNHNVMYWYQQKSSQAPKLLFHYYDKDFNNEADTPDNFQSRRPNTSFCFLDIRSPGLGDTAMYLCATSSAGGPGEEQFFGPGTRLTVL.

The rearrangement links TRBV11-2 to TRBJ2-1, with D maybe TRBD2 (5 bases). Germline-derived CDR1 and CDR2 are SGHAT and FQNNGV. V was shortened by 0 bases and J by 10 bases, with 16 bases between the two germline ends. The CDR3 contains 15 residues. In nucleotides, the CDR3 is TGTGCCAGCAGCTTAGATGCGGGCAGAACCCGGGAGCAGTTCTTC. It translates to CASSLDAGRTREQFF.

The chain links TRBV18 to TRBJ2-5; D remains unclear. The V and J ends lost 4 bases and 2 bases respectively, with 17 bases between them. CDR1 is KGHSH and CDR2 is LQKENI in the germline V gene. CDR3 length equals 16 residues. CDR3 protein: CASSLLAPTFQETQYF. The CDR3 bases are TGTGCCAGCTCACTGTTAGCCCCCACGTTTCAAGAGACCCAGTACTTC.

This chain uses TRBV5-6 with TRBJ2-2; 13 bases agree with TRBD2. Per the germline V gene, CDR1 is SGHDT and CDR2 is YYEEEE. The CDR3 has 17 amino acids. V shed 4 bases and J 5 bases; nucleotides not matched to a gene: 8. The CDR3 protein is CASSPGTSGMYTGELFF. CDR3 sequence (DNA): TGTGCCAGCAGCCCCGGGACTAGCGGGATGTATACCGGGGAGCTGTTTTTT.

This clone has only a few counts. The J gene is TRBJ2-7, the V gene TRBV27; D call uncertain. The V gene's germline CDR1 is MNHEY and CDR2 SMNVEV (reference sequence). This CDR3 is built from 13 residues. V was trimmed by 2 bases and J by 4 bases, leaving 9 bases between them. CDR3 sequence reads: CASSLAVGYEQYF. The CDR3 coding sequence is TGTGCCAGCAGTTTAGCGGTGGGATACGAGCAGTACTTC.

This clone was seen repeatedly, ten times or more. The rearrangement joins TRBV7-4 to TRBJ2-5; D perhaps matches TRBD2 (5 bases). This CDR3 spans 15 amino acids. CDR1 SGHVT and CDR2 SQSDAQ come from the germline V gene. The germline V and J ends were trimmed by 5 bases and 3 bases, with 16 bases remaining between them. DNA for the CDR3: TGTGCCAGCAGCCCCCTCAGGAGGTCAGAAGAGACCCAGTACTTC. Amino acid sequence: CASSPLRRSEETQYF.